This T cell receptor (beta chain) was found in a study of T cell changes during pregnancy in multiple sclerosis. The protocol was immunoSEQ multiplex PCR, while the TCRdb copy is restricted to in-frame clones and leaves out a portion. The table lists about 110,000 clones, about 90% of them singletons. CDR3 length: 14 residues. Germline CDR1 and CDR2: SGHTS and YDEGEE. V lost 0 bases and J 4 bases, leaving 8 bases between the germline ends. The chain links TRBV5-8 to TRBJ1-5, with D hard to call. Sample: peripheral blood, taken in the third trimester of pregnancy. This sequence was found in a female donor with multiple sclerosis, enrolled in a pregnancy study. The CDR3 here is CASSLAQRNQPQHF. The CDR3 nucleotides are TGTGCCAGCAGCTTGGCACAGAGAAATCAGCCCCAGCATTTT.